This T cell receptor (beta chain) was obtained from a study of T-cell reconstitution after alpha-beta-depleted transplantation in children. V was shortened by 0 bases and J by 2 bases, with 5 bases between the two germline ends. This CDR3 has 14 amino acids. Germline CDR1 MDHEN, CDR2 SYDVKM. Unique molecular identifiers were used in preparing the TCRbeta library. Via MiXCR, TCRdb re-called the PCR reads, giving one row per CDR3 protein. Among roughly 610,000 distinct CDR3 sequences listed, about 10% were seen once. This clonotype has a count of ten or more. V and J are TRBV28 and TRBJ1-5; no clear D. This TCR came from a human donor who donated a stem cell graft to a child with acute myeloid leukemia. The specimen comprised PBMCs from the stem cell graft donor, sampled from the stem cell graft. The CDR3 spells CASSLWGGNQPQHF. CDR3 bases: TGTGCCAGCAGTTTATGGGGAGGCAATCAGCCCCAGCATTTT.